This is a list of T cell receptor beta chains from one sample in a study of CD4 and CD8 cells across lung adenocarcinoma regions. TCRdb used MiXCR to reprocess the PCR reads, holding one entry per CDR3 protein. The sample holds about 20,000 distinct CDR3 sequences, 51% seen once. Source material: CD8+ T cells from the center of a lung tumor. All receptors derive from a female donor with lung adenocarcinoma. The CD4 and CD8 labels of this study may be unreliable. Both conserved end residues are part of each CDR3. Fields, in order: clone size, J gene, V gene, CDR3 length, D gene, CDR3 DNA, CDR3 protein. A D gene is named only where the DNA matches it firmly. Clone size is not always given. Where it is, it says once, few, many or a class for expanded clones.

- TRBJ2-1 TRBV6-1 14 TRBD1 TGTGCCAGCATGGCAGGGGGCGGTCCGAATGAGCAGTTCTTC CASMAGGGPNEQFF
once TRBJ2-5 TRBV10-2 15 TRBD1 TGCGCCAGCAGGCAGGGGGCCCGGGACCAAAAGACCCAGTACTTC CASRQGARDQKTQYF
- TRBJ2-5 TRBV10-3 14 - TGTGCGGGGCCCGGGGGCGGTGGCCAAGAGACCCAGTACTTC CAGPGGGGQETQYF
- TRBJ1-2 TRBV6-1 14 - TGTGCCAGCCAACCCCGCGGGGGGGACTATGGCTACACCTTC CASQPRGGDYGYTF
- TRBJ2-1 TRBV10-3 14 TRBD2 TGTGCCACACAGACTAGCGGATCCCAAGGGGAGCAGTTCTTC CATQTSGSQGEQFF
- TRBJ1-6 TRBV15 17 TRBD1 TGTGCCACCAGCAGAGAATGGACAGGGACGAATAATTCACCCCTCCACTTT CATSREWTGTNNSPLHF
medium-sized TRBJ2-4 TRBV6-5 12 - TGTGCCAGCAGTTCCCCCTATGGCATTCAGTACTTC CASSSPYGIQYF
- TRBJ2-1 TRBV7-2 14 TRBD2 TGTGCCAGCAGCTTATCGGGAGGGTTAAATGAGCAGTTCTTC CASSLSGGLNEQFF
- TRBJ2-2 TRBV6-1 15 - TGTGCCCTCGGTCTCCAGGCGGTGAACACAGAGGCGCTGTTTTTT CALGLQAVNTEALFF
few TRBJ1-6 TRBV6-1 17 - TGTGCCAGCAGTGAAAAGCTCGAGCTTCCCTATAATTCACCCCTCCACTTT CASSEKLELPYNSPLHF
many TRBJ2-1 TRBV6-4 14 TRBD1 TGTGCCAGCAGTGACGGGACAGAGAACAATGAGCAGTTCTTC CASSDGTENNEQFF
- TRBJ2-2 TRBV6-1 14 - TGTGCCAGCAGTGAGGGAGTCGGCACAGGTGAGCTGTTTTTT CASSEGVGTGELFF
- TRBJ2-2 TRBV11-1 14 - TGTGCCAGCAGCCCTCAAGAGAACACCGGGGAGCTGTTTTTT CASSPQENTGELFF
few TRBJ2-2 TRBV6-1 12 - TGTGCCAGCAGGACAAGAACCGGGGAGCTGTTTTTT CASRTRTGELFF
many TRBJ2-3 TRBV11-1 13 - TGTGCCAGCAGCTCATGGGCCACAGATACGCAGTATTTT CASSSWATDTQYF
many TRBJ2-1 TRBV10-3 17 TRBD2 TGTGCCATCAGCCTGGCCCCCTTACTAGCGGTATACAATGAGCAGTTCTTC CAISLAPLLAVYNEQFF
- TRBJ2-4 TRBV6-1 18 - TGTGCCAGCAGTGAACCATTCCATGCCGATTATGCCAAAAACATTCAGTACTTC CASSEPFHADYAKNIQYF
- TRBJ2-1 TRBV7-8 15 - TGTGCCAGCAGCTTCCCCGCGGAGCTGTACAATGAGCAGTTCTTC CASSFPAELYNEQFF
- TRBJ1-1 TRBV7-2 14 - TGTGCCAGCAGCCGAGGGGGACGCCGGACTGAAGCTTTCTTT CASSRGGRRTEAFF
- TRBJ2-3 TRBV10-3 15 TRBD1 TGTGCCACCGGAAAAGGGGGCCGTGAGCCAGATACCCAGTATTTC CATGKGGREPDTQYF
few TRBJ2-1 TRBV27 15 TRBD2 TGTGCCAGCAGTCGACTAGCGGGCACCTACAATGAGCAGTTCTTC CASSRLAGTYNEQFF